This passage covers 8 T cell receptor beta chains from one sample sequenced in a study of CXCR4 blockade with PD-1 therapy in pancreatic cancer. Clones were sequenced by immunoSEQ multiplex PCR, and TCRdb holds only the in-frame ones, with some missing. The sample has about 8,900 clones; around 50% are singletons. The material sequenced was tumor tissue. The receptors come from a human donor with pancreatic ductal adenocarcinoma.

The chain joins TRBV15 to TRBJ2-2; 7 bases match TRBD1. The CDR3 runs 15 residues. J was trimmed by 3 bases and V by 0 bases; bases with no gene match: 1. Germline V gene sequence: CDR1 LNHNV, CDR2 YYDKDF (reference sequence). CDR3 sequence: CATSREQGYTGELFF. The CDR3 coding sequence is TGTGCCACCAGCAGAGAACAGGGGTACACCGGGGAGCTGTTTTTT.

This clone was counted only a few times. V is TRBV6-8 and J is TRBJ2-3; D not resolved. Per germline, CDR1 MNHGY and CDR2 SAAAGT. CDR3 length equals 16 residues. Trimming shortened V by 0 bases and J by 2 bases, and 12 bases separated the two germline ends. CDR3 loop: CASSYSPLEHTDTQYF. The DNA for the CDR3 is TGTGCCAGCAGTTACTCCCCCCTAGAACACACAGATACGCAGTATTTT.

This chain uses TRBV15 with TRBJ1-3; 7 positions match TRBD1. Unmatched junction bases numbered 12, after V lost 3 bases and J lost 4 bases. CDR3 length: 17 amino acids. Per the germline V gene, CDR1 is LNHNV and CDR2 is YYDKDF (reference sequence). The CDR3 spells CATSSGAGRDRGNTIYF. DNA of the CDR3: TGTGCCACCAGCAGTGGCGCCGGACGGGACAGAGGAAACACCATATATTTT.

Details on this clone: The junction departs from germline at one end; a sequencing error may be responsible. The chain employs TRBV28 and TRBJ1-2, with D maybe TRBD1 (6 bases). Per the germline V gene, CDR1 is MDHEN and CDR2 is SYDVKM. The CDR3 is 17 residues long. DNA for the CDR3: TGTGCCAGCAGTTTATCGGGGTTTTCCGACAGGAACTATGGCTACACTTTC. This gives the protein CASSLSGFSDRNYGYTF.

V gene TRBV19 combines with J gene TRBJ1-4; maybe TRBD1 (5 bases). V lost 1 base and J 5 bases, leaving 11 bases between the germline ends. The CDR3 is 15 amino acids. Germline CDR1 and CDR2: LNHDA and SQIVND (reference sequence). The CDR3 region is CASSIAGTGNEKLFF. The DNA of the CDR3 is TGTGCCAGTAGTATAGCGGGGACTGGAAATGAAAAACTGTTTTTT. Supplemented by reference TRBV19 and TRBJ1-4, the full variable domain reads DGGITQSPKYLFRKEGQNVTLSCEQNLNHDAMYWYRQDPGQGLRLIYYSQIVNDFQKGDIAEGYSVSREKKESFPLTVTSAQKNPTAFYLCASSIAGTGNEKLFFGSGTQLSVL.

The chain is built from TRBV6-8 and TRBJ1-4, with 7 bases lining up with TRBD1. The V and J ends lost 6 bases and 5 bases, in that order; junction bases with no gene match: 6. CDR3 length: 14 amino acids. The germline V gene encodes CDR1 MNHGY and CDR2 SAAAGT. CDR3 in DNA: TGTGCCAGCAGAAAGACAGGGCGGAATGAAAAACTGTTTTTT. Amino acids: CASRKTGRNEKLFF.

The genes are TRBV28 and TRBJ2-1; D possibly corresponds to TRBD2 (6 bases). This CDR3 has 14 residues. CDR1 is MDHEN, CDR2 SYDVKM, per germline. The V and J ends lost 1 base and 10 bases respectively, with 14 bases between them. CDR3 in amino acids: CASSLSGTPREQFF. CDR3 nucleotide sequence: TGTGCCAGCAGTTTATCCGGGACTCCGAGGGAGCAGTTCTTC. Drawing the rest from reference TRBV28 and TRBJ2-1, the complete variable domain is DVKVTQSSRYLVKRTGEKVFLECVQDMDHENMFWYRQDPGLGLRLIYFSYDVKMKEKGDIPEGYSVSREKKERFSLILESASTNQTSMYLCASSLSGTPREQFFGPGTRLTVL.

This clone came up a few times. The V gene is TRBV9, the J gene TRBJ2-3; a possible D gene is TRBD1 (5 bases). Germline CDR1 is SGDLS and CDR2 is YYNGEE. V lost 5 bases and J 2 bases, leaving 6 bases between the germline ends. This CDR3 comprises 12 residues. The CDR3 DNA is TGTGCCAGCAGGGACAACACAGATACGCAGTATTTT. Translation gives CASRDNTDTQYF.